These 10 T cell receptor beta chains came from one sample sequenced in a study of T cells in Graves' hyperthyroidism and ophthalmopathy. RNA transcripts provided the source from which TCR beta CDR3 regions were amplified. A first-round RT-PCR of the TCR CDR3 used the HTBI primer set. TCRdb itself ran the multiplex PCR reads through MiXCR, one entry per CDR3 protein. Of about 480,000 distinct CDR3 sequences listed, approximately 15% are singletons. The sequenced material came from blood. All receptors come from a woman between 18 and 29 years old with Graves' hyperthyroidism.

The table lists this clonotype with many counts. The V and J genes are TRBV12-3 or TRBV12-4 and TRBJ1-5, with TRBD1 matching over 8 bases. Losses at the gene ends were 5 bases for V and 9 bases for J; bases not matched to a gene: 9. The CDR3 covers 14 residues. CDR3 sequence reads: CASSLIQGGGPQHF. The CDR3 region has the DNA TGTGCCAGCAGTCTAATACAGGGGGGTGGGCCCCAGCATTTT.

The genes are TRBV7-3 and TRBJ2-1, with a tentative D call TRBD2 (5 bases). V shed 2 bases and J shed 4 bases, with 15 bases lying between them. CDR1 is SGHTA and CDR2 is FQGTGA in the germline V gene. The CDR3 covers 16 residues. The CDR3 reads CASSLDPSRSYNEQFF. The CDR3 DNA is TGTGCCAGCAGCTTAGATCCTAGCCGAAGTTACAATGAGCAGTTCTTC.

As to this clonotype: This sequence may be a read error, since a much larger clone differs from it by one base. This chain joins TRBV12-3 or TRBV12-4 and TRBJ2-1; D not certain. This CDR3 region has 19 residues. Trimming left V 7 bases short and J 3 bases short, with 28 bases between. This chain's CDR3 is CASTTSLGYYGLLYNEQFF. The CDR3 nucleotides are TGTGCCAGCACTACCTCGCTCGGGTATTATGGGCTTCTCTACAATGAGCAGTTCTTC.

The chain recombines TRBV28 with TRBJ2-5, with a weak D call TRBD2 (6 bases). CDR3 length equals 17 residues. Between the trimmed V and J ends, which lost 0 bases and 1 base, there was a span of 15 bases. Germline-derived CDR1 and CDR2 are MDHEN and SYDVKM. The CDR3 sequence is CASSLWTRDLSQETQYF. The CDR3 region has the DNA TGTGCCAGCAGTTTATGGACTAGGGATCTAAGCCAAGAGACCCAGTACTTC.

This clonotype was counted ten times or more. The chain links TRBV12-3 or TRBV12-4 to TRBJ1-3; D is uncertain. CDR3 length equals 13 residues. V was clipped by 8 bases and J by 3 bases, with 11 bases between them. The CDR3 protein is CASYYSGGNTIYF. The CDR3, as DNA: TGTGCCAGCTACTATAGTGGTGGAAACACCATATATTTT.

At least ten counts were recorded for this clonotype. This chain links TRBV20-1 with TRBJ2-5, with D possibly being TRBD2 (6 bases). Trimming left V 6 bases short and J 3 bases short, with 14 bases between. This CDR3 contains 13 residues. CDR1 DFQATT and CDR2 SNEGSKA come from the germline V gene (reference sequence). Written as DNA, the CDR3 is TGCAGTGCAAATCGGGAGCCAAAAGAGACCCAGTACTTC. Its translation: CSANREPKETQYF.

Ten or more counts support this clonotype. The CDR3 here is CASRSRQGLQETQYF. The CDR3 coding sequence is TGTGCCAGCAGATCCCGACAGGGACTACAAGAGACCCAGTACTTC. The V call is TRBV12-3 or TRBV12-4, the J call TRBJ2-5; tentatively, D is TRBD1 or TRBD2 (7 bases each). CDR3 length: 15 amino acids. The V end was cut by 6 bases, the J end by 2 bases, with 16 bases between.

In nucleotides, the CDR3 is TGTGCCAGTAGTCCTGGACCTAGTGGAACCGAAGCTTTCTTT. This codes for CASSPGPSGTEAFF. The V and J genes are TRBV19 and TRBJ1-1, with unresolved D. CDR3 length equals 14 residues. From germline, CDR1 is LNHDA and CDR2 SQIVND (reference sequence). Trimming removed 5 bases at V and 8 bases at J, with 18 bases between.

This clonotype came up many times. V and J are TRBV27 and TRBJ2-4, with a weak D call TRBD2 (5 bases). Germline V lookup: CDR1 MNHEY, CDR2 SMNVEV (reference sequence). The CDR3 has 16 residues. Between the trimmed V and J ends, which lost 3 bases and 1 base, there was a span of 13 bases. CDR3 residues: CASSFLTPGAKNIQYF. Written as DNA, the CDR3 is TGTGCCAGCAGTTTCCTGACCCCGGGGGCCAAAAACATTCAGTACTTC.

This clonotype was counted many times. V and J are TRBV12-3 or TRBV12-4 and TRBJ1-4; D remains unclear. The ends were cut back, 5 bases at V and 5 bases at J, with 12 bases in the middle. The CDR3 extends over 14 amino acids. In DNA form, the CDR3 reads TGTGCCAGCAGTCCTAGTGGCCTCAATGAAAAACTGTTTTTT. It codes for CASSPSGLNEKLFF.